This T cell receptor (beta chain) was documented in a study of blood T cell repertoires in COVID-19. In the study overall: PBMCs, B-cell-depleted T cells, or T cells were the source of the cDNA or gDNA that made up the material.

From germline, CDR1 is GTSNPN and CDR2 SVGIG (reference sequence). CDR3 length equals 15 residues. The trim removed 5 bases at V and 0 bases at J, leaving 9 bases unmatched. The repertoire was sequenced with immunoSEQ multiplex PCR; TCRdb's copy has only in-frame clones and lacks some. This repertoire shows approximately 45,000 clones, about nine tenths found once; its top ten account for 2.1%. Sequencing was carried out using peripheral blood. The chain is built from TRBV30 and TRBJ1-2, with 7 bases aligning to TRBD1. The TCR sequence derives from a woman of 80 years or more with COVID-19, enrolled during active disease. The CDR3 loop reads CAWGEPGTANYGYTF. The DNA for the CDR3 is TGTGCCTGGGGCGAACCAGGGACAGCTAACTATGGCTACACCTTC.